This T cell receptor beta chain was profiled in a study of blood T cell repertoires in COVID-19. Study processing details: Estimation of nucleated cell counts relied on the amplification of reference gene primers. Sequencing used immunoSEQ multiplex PCR; TCRdb keeps in-frame clones, though not all of them. V, J and clone size are taken as reported in that table, and D and trimming were inferred from the DNA itself. The sample lists roughly 410,000 clones, more than 70% occurring once. Trimming pared 11 bases from V and 3 bases from J, leaving 13 bases between. Germline V lookup: CDR1 ENHRY, CDR2 SYGVKD. The CDR3 sequence is 12 residues long.

The clonotype was recovered from an older woman with COVID-19, enrolled during active disease. The sample was peripheral blood. The chain recombines TRBV10-3 with TRBJ1-1; D possibly corresponds to TRBD1 (5 bases). Here the CDR3 DNA reads TGTGCCGTAGGGGAGGAGTACACTGAAGCTTTCTTT. Its translation is CAVGEEYTEAFF.